This T cell receptor (beta chain) was identified during a study of blood T cell repertoires in COVID-19. Study-level information: Samples came from the United States, Italy and Spain, spanning acute and convalescent COVID-19. In each case, the material was cDNA or gDNA derived from T cells, B-cell-depleted T cells, or PBMCs.

Study processing details: By means of reference gene primer amplification, nucleated cell counts were estimated. This table comes from immunoSEQ multiplex PCR, and its TCRdb copy is limited to in-frame clones, with some not included. V, J and clone size derive from that table, while D and trimming were established from the DNA sequence. The table includes around 320,000 clones, 87% detected once. Material: peripheral blood. This receptor was obtained from a man younger than 35 with active or convalescent COVID-19.

CDR3 sequence reads: CASSVEVGGQETQYF. The CDR3 DNA is TGTGCCAGCAGCGTAGAGGTGGGGGGCCAAGAGACCCAGTACTTC. This chain connects TRBV9 to TRBJ2-5, with D possibly matching TRBD2 (6 bases). The CDR3 has 15 residues. Germline V gives CDR1 SGDLS, CDR2 YYNGEE. The V gene lost 0 bases and the J gene lost 1 base, with 10 bases spanning the gap.